Listed below are T cell receptor beta chains from one sample, sequenced in a study of OX40 agonist ivuxolimab in advanced cancers. TCRdb keeps only in-frame clones here, not all; method: immunoSEQ multiplex PCR. The sample lists about 18,000 clones, about 80% occurring once. The sequencing used CD4+ or CD8+ T cells sorted from blood, collected in a trial of the OX40 agonist ivuxolimab. The receptor source for this set is an adult with an advanced solid tumor such as melanoma, head and neck, liver or kidney cancer. The CDR3 runs from the conserved cysteine through the conserved F or W. A D gene is named only where the DNA matches it firmly. A row's size may be missing; if present it is once, few, many or a size class.

clone_size j_call v_call d_call cdr3_nt cdr3_aa
. TRBJ1-1 TRBV11-2 . TGTGCCAGCAGCTTAGAAATGAACACTGAAGCTTTCTTT CASSLEMNTEAFF
once TRBJ1-5 TRBV4-1 . TGCGCCAGCAGCAAGGGCGGGAATCAGCCCCAGCATTTT CASSKGGNQPQHF
. TRBJ1-1 TRBV5-1 TRBD1 TGCGCCAGCGGTCGGACAGGGGTCACTGAAGCTTTCTTT CASGRTGVTEAFF
. TRBJ2-3 TRBV7-3 . TGTGCCAGCAGCTTAAGCGGGGGCACAGATACGCAGTATTTT CASSLSGGTDTQYF
. TRBJ2-5 TRBV6-1 . TGTGCCAGCAGTGGTTATGTAGGGGGAGGGGAGACCCAGTACTTC CASSGYVGGGETQYF
few TRBJ2-3 TRBV5-1 . TGCGCCAGCAGTTGGGGGGCTAGCGAGGGTACGCAGTATTTT CASSWGASEGTQYF
. TRBJ1-6 TRBV27 TRBD1 TGTGCCAGCAGTTCGGGACAGGGAAATTCACCCCTCCACTTT CASSSGQGNSPLHF
. TRBJ1-1 TRBV4-1 . TGCGCCAGCAGCCCTGGAGGGATGAACACTGAAGCTTTCTTT CASSPGGMNTEAFF
. TRBJ2-1 TRBV7-3 TRBD2 TGTGCCAGCAGCTCCCTAGCGGGGGTCGGCCACAATGAGCAGTTCTTC CASSSLAGVGHNEQFF
. TRBJ2-3 TRBV27 . TGTGCCAGCGCCCAGGGGCGAACAGATACGCAGTATTTT CASAQGRTDTQYF
once TRBJ1-1 TRBV27 . TGTGCCAGCAGTTTATCGTTGGGGGTTGAAGCTTTCTTT CASSLSLGVEAFF
. TRBJ2-5 TRBV7-9 TRBD1 TGTGCCAGCAGCTCCCCCGGGACAGGGAGGGAGACCCAGTACTTC CASSSPGTGRETQYF
. TRBJ1-1 TRBV27 TRBD1 TGTGCCAGCAGTGGGGACAGGGCGGTCACTGAAGCTTTCTTT CASSGDRAVTEAFF
. TRBJ1-2 TRBV28 . TGTGCCAGCAGTTTCCGAGGACAGTTCAGGCGCTATGGCTACACCTTC CASSFRGQFRRYGYTF
. TRBJ2-2 TRBV29-1 . TGCAGCGTTGAGGGTCCCGCGGACACCGGGGAGCTGTTTTTT CSVEGPADTGELFF
. TRBJ1-3 TRBV2 . TGTGCCAGCAGTGCCGGGCCTGGAAACACCATATATTTT CASSAGPGNTIYF
once TRBJ1-3 TRBV23-1 . TGCGCCAGCAGTCAATCGAGCGGACCCGCCGGAAACACCATATATTTT CASSQSSGPAGNTIYF
. TRBJ1-1 TRBV5-1 . TGCGCCAGCAGCTTGGTAACGGGGAACACTGAAGCTTTCTTT CASSLVTGNTEAFF
medium-sized TRBJ1-1 TRBV30 . TGTGCCTGGAGTGAGGTTCGGACTGAAGCTTTCTTT CAWSEVRTEAFF
medium-sized TRBJ1-4 TRBV2 . TGTGCCAGCAGTGCCGGGGATTGGGCTAATGAAAAACTGTTTTTT CASSAGDWANEKLFF
. TRBJ1-5 TRBV18 . TGTGCCAGCTCACCAGGGGGCGGTGGCAATCAGCCCCAGCATTTT CASSPGGGGNQPQHF
few TRBJ2-3 TRBV4-1 . TGCGCCAGCAGCCAAGAGGCGGGTCGGCCGGGCACAGATACGCAGTATTTT CASSQEAGRPGTDTQYF
. TRBJ2-3 TRBV27 . TGTGCCAGCAGTTTCTTACTAGGTCCAGATACGCAGTATTTT CASSFLLGPDTQYF
few TRBJ2-7 TRBV10-3 TRBD2 TGTGCCATCAGTGAGGGTCTAGCGGCCTCCTACGAGCAGTACTTC CAISEGLAASYEQYF